The rows below give T cell receptor beta chains drawn from one sample of a study of Tregs in tolerant kidney transplant recipients. The data were produced by immunoSEQ multiplex PCR, yet TCRdb's version contains in-frame clones alone and is incomplete. Among 100,000 to 150,000 clones listed, 85% to 95% were seen once. Sequenced material: CD4+ T cells from blood. The receptors were gathered from a human donor in good health. Both conserved end residues are part of each CDR3. Fields, in order: V gene, J gene, D gene, clone size, CDR3 DNA, CDR3 protein. D genes are given only for firm matches. Size values are once, few and many counts, or a class for expanded clones, and some rows have none.

V: TRBV6-5
J: TRBJ2-7
D: -
size: -
DNA: TGTGCCAGCAGTTACGCCAGACGATATTACGAGCAGTACTTC
CDR3: CASSYARRYYEQYF

V: TRBV6-5
J: TRBJ1-2
D: -
size: -
DNA: TGTGCCAGCAGTTACTCGAGGGGGTGGCACTATGGCTACACCTTC
CDR3: CASSYSRGWHYGYTF

V: TRBV29-1
J: TRBJ2-7
D: -
size: -
DNA: TGCAGCGTTGAGGAGGGTCGTTCCTACGAGCAGTACTTC
CDR3: CSVEEGRSYEQYF

V: TRBV18
J: TRBJ2-7
D: -
size: -
DNA: TGTGCCAGCTCACCACCTTCGAAGAACTACGAGCAGTACTTC
CDR3: CASSPPSKNYEQYF

V: TRBV7-6
J: TRBJ2-7
D: -
size: -
DNA: TGTGCCAGCAGCTTAGCGGGGTCGTACAGGTCCCTCTACTTC
CDR3: CASSLAGSYRSLYF

V: TRBV18
J: TRBJ1-5
D: -
size: few
DNA: TGTGCCAGCTCACCATCCACACATCAGCCCCAGCATTTT
CDR3: CASSPSTHQPQHF

V: TRBV9
J: TRBJ2-7
D: TRBD2
size: -
DNA: TGTGCCAGCAGCGCCCGACTAGCGGGAGTAACGGACGAGCAGTACTTC
CDR3: CASSARLAGVTDEQYF

V: TRBV5-1
J: TRBJ2-7
D: TRBD1
size: -
DNA: TGCGCCAGCAGCCCCGGGACAGGACCTAACGAGCAGTACTTC
CDR3: CASSPGTGPNEQYF

V: TRBV11-2
J: TRBJ1-1
D: TRBD1
size: -
DNA: TGTGCCAGCAGCGAACAACCGCCGACAGGGAAGGGCACTGAAGCTTTCTTT
CDR3: CASSEQPPTGKGTEAFF

V: TRBV27
J: TRBJ2-1
D: -
size: once
DNA: TGTGCCAGCAGGCCTAGGCTTGTACATGAGCAGTTCTTC
CDR3: CASRPRLVHEQFF

V: TRBV6-5
J: TRBJ1-4
D: TRBD1
size: -
DNA: TGTGCCAGCAGTTACGGGACAGTGGGCGAAAAACTGTTTTTT
CDR3: CASSYGTVGEKLFF

V: TRBV5-1
J: TRBJ2-3
D: TRBD1
size: -
DNA: TGCGCCAGCAGCGGGGACAGTACAGATACGCAGTATTTT
CDR3: CASSGDSTDTQYF

V: TRBV29-1
J: TRBJ1-3
D: -
size: -
DNA: TGCAGCGTTTCCCCGGACGGGGTAAACACCATATATTTT
CDR3: CSVSPDGVNTIYF

V: TRBV7-3
J: TRBJ2-1
D: -
size: -
DNA: TGTGCCAGCAGCTTAAACTCAGGCTCCTACAATGAGCAGTTCTTC
CDR3: CASSLNSGSYNEQFF

V: TRBV6-1
J: TRBJ1-5
D: -
size: -
DNA: TGTGCCAGCAGTACTAGACGGACACTGGGTCAGCCCCAGCATTTT
CDR3: CASSTRRTLGQPQHF

V: TRBV5-8
J: TRBJ1-3
D: -
size: -
DNA: TGTGCCAGCAGCTTGGCCGTGAGTTCCACTGGAAACACCATATATTTT
CDR3: CASSLAVSSTGNTIYF

V: TRBV6-6
J: TRBJ1-1
D: -
size: -
DNA: TGTGCCAGCAGTCCCCCAACAGGACGTCACACTGAAGCTTTCTTT
CDR3: CASSPPTGRHTEAFF

V: TRBV13
J: TRBJ2-7
D: -
size: -
DNA: TGTGCCAGCAGCTTAGAGGGGACATATAATTCCTACGAGCAGTACTTC
CDR3: CASSLEGTYNSYEQYF

V: TRBV10-1
J: TRBJ2-4
D: -
size: once
DNA: TGCGCCAGCAGTGAGTCGCCAGGGCGGGACATTCAGTACTTC
CDR3: CASSESPGRDIQYF

V: TRBV18
J: TRBJ2-7
D: -
size: -
DNA: TGTGCCAGCTCACCTACTAGCTCCTACGAGCAGTACTTC
CDR3: CASSPTSSYEQYF

V: TRBV6-5
J: TRBJ2-3
D: TRBD2
size: -
DNA: TGTGCCAGCAGTTACCGGACTAGCTCGGCAGATACGCAGTATTTT
CDR3: CASSYRTSSADTQYF

V: TRBV28
J: TRBJ1-2
D: -
size: -
DNA: TGTGCCAGCAGTTTATCCCTTGGGGGGGGAAGGTTTCCAGGCTACACCTTC
CDR3: CASSLSLGGGRFPGYTF

V: TRBV7-8
J: TRBJ1-2
D: -
size: -
DNA: TGTGCCAGCAGCCTTATCGGGGGGGGCAATTCCTATGGCTACACCTTC
CDR3: CASSLIGGGNSYGYTF

V: TRBV6-1
J: TRBJ1-5
D: -
size: few
DNA: TGTGCCAGCAGCCGGTGGTTCCAGCCCCAGCATTTT
CDR3: CASSRWFQPQHF

V: TRBV6-5
J: TRBJ2-7
D: -
size: -
DNA: TGTGCCAGCAGTTACAGAAGTCCCTTCCTCTCCTACGAGCAGTACTTC
CDR3: CASSYRSPFLSYEQYF

V: TRBV6-6
J: TRBJ1-5
D: -
size: -
DNA: TGTGCCAGCAGTTACCCCCGTAGGGGATATGATCAGCCCCAGCATTTT
CDR3: CASSYPRRGYDQPQHF

V: TRBV5-4
J: TRBJ1-2
D: -
size: -
DNA: TGTGCCAGCAGCTTGCCGGGACTTACCTATGGCTACACCTTC
CDR3: CASSLPGLTYGYTF

V: TRBV15
J: TRBJ1-1
D: -
size: -
DNA: TGTGCCACCAGCAGAGATCTGATAATGAACACTGAAGCTTTCTTT
CDR3: CATSRDLIMNTEAFF

V: TRBV2
J: TRBJ2-2
D: TRBD2
size: once
DNA: TGTGCCAGCAGTGAAGTTTTGGTTAGACTAGCGGAGAACACCGGGGAGCTGTTTTTT
CDR3: CASSEVLVRLAENTGELFF

V: TRBV5-4
J: TRBJ1-3
D: -
size: -
DNA: TGTGCCAGCAGCCCGAGTCGGGGGCCAGGTGGAAACACCATATATTTT
CDR3: CASSPSRGPGGNTIYF

V: TRBV7-7
J: TRBJ2-2
D: TRBD1
size: -
DNA: TGTGCTAGCAGCCGTCTGGGAGGACAGGGGGCGCAGAACACCGGGGAGCTGTTTTTT
CDR3: CASSRLGGQGAQNTGELFF

V: TRBV7-9
J: TRBJ2-2
D: -
size: -
DNA: TGTGCCAGCAGCTTATCTTACGCCAGAGACACCGGGGAGCTGTTTTTT
CDR3: CASSLSYARDTGELFF

V: TRBV7-9
J: TRBJ2-2
D: -
size: -
DNA: TGTGCCAGCAGCTTAGACGGGGAGCTGTTTTTT
CDR3: CASSLDGELFF

V: TRBV7-9
J: TRBJ2-3
D: -
size: -
DNA: TGTGCCAGCAGCTTAGAAGGACTATCAACGCAGTATTTT
CDR3: CASSLEGLSTQYF

V: TRBV5-5
J: TRBJ1-4
D: TRBD1
size: -
DNA: TGTGCCAGCAGCAGCTCACCGGGACAGAAGGCAACTAATGAAAAACTGTTTTTT
CDR3: CASSSSPGQKATNEKLFF

V: TRBV19
J: TRBJ1-1
D: -
size: -
DNA: TGTGCCAGTAGTATAGAAGTGAACACTGAAGCTTTCTTT
CDR3: CASSIEVNTEAFF

V: TRBV4-1
J: TRBJ2-3
D: TRBD2
size: -
DNA: TGCGCCAGCAGCCAAGATGCAGGGACTACGTACACAGATACGCAGTATTTT
CDR3: CASSQDAGTTYTDTQYF

V: TRBV7-2
J: TRBJ2-7
D: -
size: -
DNA: TGTGCCAGCAGCTCGACCGCGGGCACCTACGAGCAGTACTTC
CDR3: CASSSTAGTYEQYF

V: TRBV19
J: TRBJ2-5
D: TRBD1
size: -
DNA: TGTGCCAGTAGTATAGGCTGGGGACAGGGCGTGAAGACCCAGTACTTC
CDR3: CASSIGWGQGVKTQYF

V: TRBV18
J: TRBJ1-1
D: -
size: -
DNA: TGTGCCAGCTCACCACCAGGAAGGAGTGTGGGGACTGAAGCTTTCTTT
CDR3: CASSPPGRSVGTEAFF

V: TRBV6-5
J: TRBJ2-5
D: -
size: -
DNA: TGTGCCAGCAGCGCCCCGGGTATCGAGACCCAGTACTTC
CDR3: CASSAPGIETQYF

V: TRBV5-1
J: TRBJ2-5
D: -
size: -
DNA: TGCGCCAGCAGCGCCGACCTGGCCCAAGAGACCCAGTACTTC
CDR3: CASSADLAQETQYF

V: TRBV5-1
J: TRBJ1-1
D: -
size: -
DNA: TGCGCCAGCAGGAGTGGGGTCATGAACACTGAAGCTTTCTTT
CDR3: CASRSGVMNTEAFF

V: TRBV2
J: TRBJ2-3
D: -
size: -
DNA: TGTGCCAGCAGTGCTCCCTTCCTCGCCACAGAGCGAGTCACAGATACGCAGTATTTT
CDR3: CASSAPFLATERVTDTQYF

V: TRBV28
J: TRBJ2-3
D: -
size: -
DNA: TGTGCCAGTAGTAGTTGGGATACGCAGTATTTT
CDR3: CASSSWDTQYF

V: TRBV19
J: TRBJ2-5
D: -
size: -
DNA: TGTGCCAGTAGTACCCAGAGGCTACGGGGGCTAGAGACCCAGTACTTC
CDR3: CASSTQRLRGLETQYF

V: TRBV5-1
J: TRBJ2-5
D: TRBD2
size: -
DNA: TGCGCCAGCTTCGGAGCGGGGGCCCTGTTTGGGGAGACCCAGTACTTC
CDR3: CASFGAGALFGETQYF

V: TRBV2
J: TRBJ1-5
D: TRBD1
size: -
DNA: TGTGCCAGCAGTACTGACAGGGCTGGTAGTCAGCCCCAGCATTTT
CDR3: CASSTDRAGSQPQHF

V: TRBV18
J: TRBJ2-5
D: TRBD1
size: -
DNA: TGTGCCAGCTCCCCGGGACAGCCTCAGACCCAGTACTTC
CDR3: CASSPGQPQTQYF

V: TRBV29-1
J: TRBJ1-5
D: TRBD1
size: -
DNA: TGCAGCGTCGCCCTTGGGACAGGGAACAATCAGCCCCAGCATTTT
CDR3: CSVALGTGNNQPQHF

V: TRBV25-1
J: TRBJ1-4
D: -
size: -
DNA: TGTGCCAGCAGTGATCCGGGTAGGGTGCGGGAAAAACTGTTTTTT
CDR3: CASSDPGRVREKLFF

V: TRBV11-2
J: TRBJ1-6
D: -
size: -
DNA: TGTGCCAGCAGCTTAGTCCTGTATTCACCCCTCCACTTT
CDR3: CASSLVLYSPLHF

V: TRBV10-3
J: TRBJ1-3
D: -
size: -
DNA: TGTGCCATCAGTGAGGGAGAGAGCTCTGGAAACACCATATATTTT
CDR3: CAISEGESSGNTIYF

V: TRBV18
J: TRBJ1-4
D: TRBD1
size: -
DNA: TGTGCCAGCTCACCACTCCGGGACAGTAATGAAAAACTGTTTTTT
CDR3: CASSPLRDSNEKLFF

V: TRBV18
J: TRBJ1-5
D: -
size: -
DNA: TGTGCCAGCTCACCAGGACGATATAGCAATCAGCCCCAGCATTTT
CDR3: CASSPGRYSNQPQHF

V: TRBV19
J: TRBJ1-1
D: -
size: once
DNA: TGTGCCAGTAGTCTTCGCAGAGGCACTGAAGCTTTCTTT
CDR3: CASSLRRGTEAFF

V: TRBV1
J: TRBJ1-1
D: -
size: -
DNA: TGCACCAGCAGGGTCCGGGACCGTCGTCGGTACACTGAAGCTTTCTTT
CDR3: CTSRVRDRRRYTEAFF

V: TRBV9
J: TRBJ2-2
D: -
size: once
DNA: TGTGCCAGCAGGTGGGGGAACACCGGGGAGCTGTTTTTT
CDR3: CASRWGNTGELFF